This T cell receptor beta chain originates from a study of blood T cell repertoires in COVID-19. Study-level information: T cells, B-cell-depleted T cells, or PBMCs supplied cDNA or gDNA.

The CDR3 loop spans 13 amino acids. J lost 4 bases, V lost 4 bases, and 2 bases had no gene match. CDR1 SGHDN and CDR2 FVKESK come from the germline V gene. Authors' data handling: Counts of nucleated cells, estimated from reference gene primer amplification, were obtained. Clones were sequenced by immunoSEQ multiplex PCR, and TCRdb holds only the in-frame ones, with some missing. V and J calls and clone size come straight from that table; D and trimming were deduced from the DNA. The table records roughly 250,000 clones, 84% of them present only once. The rearrangement joins TRBV14 to TRBJ1-1; TRBD1 aligns across 8 bases. The receptor was isolated from a man aged 45-60 years with acute or convalescent COVID-19. The specimen was peripheral blood. The DNA for the CDR3 is TGTGCCAGCAGCCTACAGGGGGGCACTGAAGCTTTCTTT. Amino acids: CASSLQGGTEAFF.